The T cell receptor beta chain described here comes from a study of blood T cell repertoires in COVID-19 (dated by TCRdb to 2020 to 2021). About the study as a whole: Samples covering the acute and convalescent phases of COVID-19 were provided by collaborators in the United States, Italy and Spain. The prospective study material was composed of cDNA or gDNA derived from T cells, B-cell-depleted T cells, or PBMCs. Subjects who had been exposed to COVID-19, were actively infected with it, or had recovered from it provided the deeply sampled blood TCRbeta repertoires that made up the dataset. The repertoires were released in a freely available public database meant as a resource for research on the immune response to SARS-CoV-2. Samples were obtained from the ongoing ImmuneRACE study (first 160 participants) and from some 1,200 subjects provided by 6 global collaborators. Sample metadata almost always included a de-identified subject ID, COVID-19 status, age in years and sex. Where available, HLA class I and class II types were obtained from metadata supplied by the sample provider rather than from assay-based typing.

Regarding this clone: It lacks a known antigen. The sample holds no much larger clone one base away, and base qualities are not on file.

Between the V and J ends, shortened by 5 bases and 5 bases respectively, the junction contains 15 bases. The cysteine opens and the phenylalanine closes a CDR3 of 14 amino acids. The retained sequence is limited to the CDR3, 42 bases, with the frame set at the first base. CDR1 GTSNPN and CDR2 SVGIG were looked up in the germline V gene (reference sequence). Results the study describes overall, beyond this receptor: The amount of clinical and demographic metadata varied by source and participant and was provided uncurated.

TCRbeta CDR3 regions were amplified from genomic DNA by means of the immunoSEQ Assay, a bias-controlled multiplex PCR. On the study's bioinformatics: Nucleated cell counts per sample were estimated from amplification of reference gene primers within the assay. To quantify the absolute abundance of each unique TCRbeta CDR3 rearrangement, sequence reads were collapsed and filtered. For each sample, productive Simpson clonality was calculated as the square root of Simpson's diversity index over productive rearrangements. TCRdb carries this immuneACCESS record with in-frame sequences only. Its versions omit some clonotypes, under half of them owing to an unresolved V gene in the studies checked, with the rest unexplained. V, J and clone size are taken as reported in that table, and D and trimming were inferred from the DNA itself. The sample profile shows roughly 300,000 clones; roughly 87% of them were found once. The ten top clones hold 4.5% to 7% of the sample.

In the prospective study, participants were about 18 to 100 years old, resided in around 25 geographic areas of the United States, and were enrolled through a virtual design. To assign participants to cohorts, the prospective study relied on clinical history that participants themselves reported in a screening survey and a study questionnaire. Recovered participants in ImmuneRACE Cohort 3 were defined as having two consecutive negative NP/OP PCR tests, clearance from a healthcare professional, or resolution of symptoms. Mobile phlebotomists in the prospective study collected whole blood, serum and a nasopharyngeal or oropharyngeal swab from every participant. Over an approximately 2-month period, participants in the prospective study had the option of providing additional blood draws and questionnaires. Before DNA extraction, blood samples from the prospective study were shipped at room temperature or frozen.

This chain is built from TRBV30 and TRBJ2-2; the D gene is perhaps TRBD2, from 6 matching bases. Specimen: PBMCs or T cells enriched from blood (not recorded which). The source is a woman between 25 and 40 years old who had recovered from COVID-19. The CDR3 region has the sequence CAWPVTGRTGELFF. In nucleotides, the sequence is TGTGCCTGGCCTGTTACGGGGAGGACCGGGGAGCTGTTTTTT.